This entry features one T cell receptor beta chain sequence. The V gene lost 5 bases and the J gene lost 2 bases, with 9 bases spanning the gap. The CDR3 covers 14 residues. The germline gives CDR1 MGHDK, CDR2 SYGVNS. This entry belongs to a study of blood T cell repertoires in COVID-19. Study-wide background: Sites in the United States, Italy and Spain provided acute and convalescent COVID-19 samples.

Assay: immunoSEQ multiplex PCR; the TCRdb copy retains only in-frame clones and omits some. This table has around 310,000 clones, approximately 88% appearing once. The genes are TRBV25-1 and TRBJ2-2, with D perhaps TRBD2 (5 bases). The sample taken for sequencing was peripheral blood. This TCR was recovered from a woman aged 45-59 years with active or convalescent COVID-19. The CDR3 bases are TGTGCCAGCAGTATGAGCGGAAACACCGGGGAGCTGTTTTTT. Residues: CASSMSGNTGELFF.